This T cell receptor (beta chain) was recorded in a study of beta chain features in type 1 diabetes. The germline CDR1 and CDR2 sequences are SGHTA and FQGNSA. The CDR3 runs 15 residues. Trimming removed 6 bases from V and 1 base from J; junction bases left unmatched: 2. In this sample, this clone turned up many times. Its antigen is not known. Every isolated RNA sample was fully reverse transcribed, so sequencing captured expressed TCRB transcripts. Naive, central memory and regulatory T cell samples averaged approximately 3.5 million immunoSEQ reads each. Libraries were prepared by immunoSEQ multiplex PCR; TCRdb keeps only in-frame clonotypes and omits some of them. The sample carries about 290,000 clones, around 7.8% recorded once. General study points: Among patients, naive, central memory and Treg TCRB repertoires appeared more similar than among healthy donors. PCR may have favored shorter templates equally in patients and controls.

This sequence joins TRBV7-2 and TRBJ2-3; 12 bases fit TRBD2. The receptor was derived from a woman aged 18-29 years in good health. The material sequenced was central memory CD4+ T cells from blood. CDR3 sequence (DNA): TGTGCCAGCAGTCTAGCGGGGGGGCGCACAGATACGCAGTATTTT. The encoded protein is CASSLAGGRTDTQYF.